This T cell receptor (beta chain) was recorded in a study of cytomegalovirus exposure and HLA in healthy donors. The CDR3 contains 14 residues. V dropped 4 bases and J dropped 3 bases, with 12 bases sitting between them. The germline V gene has CDR1 WSHSY and CDR2 SAAADI. Turning to this clone: Its antigen is undetermined.

Clones were read by immunoSEQ multiplex PCR, and TCRdb kept only the in-frame ones, dropping some. Counted here are around 95,000 clones, 85% occurring once; the ten biggest clones make up 20% to 25%. Findings and caveats of the study: For most TCR sequences rarity was the rule, although some public TCRs occurred in many donors. A list of 150 or so TCR beta chains associated with cytomegalovirus was given.

The chain couples TRBV10-2 to TRBJ1-2; a weak D match, TRBD1 (5 bases). The sequenced sample was PBMCs. This TCR derives from a man aged 18 to 29 in good health and CMV-seropositive. CDR3 sequence (DNA): TGCGCCAGCAGTGGAGGAGGGGATGACTATGGCTACACCTTC. It translates to CASSGGGDDYGYTF.